Listed below are T cell receptor beta chains from one sample, sequenced in a study of graft-versus-host responses after intestinal transplantation. Clones were read by immunoSEQ multiplex PCR, and TCRdb kept only the in-frame ones, dropping some. This table has 8,100 or so clones, more than 60% appearing once. Source: ileum tissue, taken roughly eight months after intestinal transplantation. These receptors originate from a human patient who received an intestinal transplant, so some T cells may come from the graft donor. Both conserved end residues are part of each CDR3. A D gene is named only where the DNA matches it firmly. A clone size is listed for some rows: how often the clone was seen (once, few, many), or a class if it is expanded.

clone size	V gene	J gene	D gene	CDR3 protein	CDR3 DNA
NA	TRBV5-5	TRBJ1-1	TRBD1	CASSQTGTGGAVLDEAFF	TGTGCCAGCAGTCAGACCGGGACAGGGGGCGCGGTCCTCGATGAAGCTTTCTTT
few	TRBV9	TRBJ2-5	NA	CASSVGGGRETQYF	TGTGCCAGCAGCGTAGGTGGGGGGAGAGAGACCCAGTACTTC
NA	TRBV1	TRBJ2-2	NA	CTSSQEFTSGGTGELFF	TGCACCAGCAGCCAAGAGTTTACTAGCGGGGGCACCGGGGAGCTGTTTTTT
NA	TRBV29-1	TRBJ1-2	NA	CSVEEPGTIYGYTF	TGCAGCGTTGAAGAGCCGGGGACGATATATGGCTACACCTTC
NA	TRBV11-2	TRBJ1-1	NA	CASSHHNRGRDTEAFF	TGTGCCAGCAGCCACCATAATAGGGGGAGGGACACTGAAGCTTTCTTT
NA	TRBV7-3	TRBJ1-3	NA	CASSLSGDSRNTIYF	TGTGCCAGCAGCTTATCAGGGGATTCTCGAAACACCATATATTTT
NA	TRBV4-2	TRBJ1-5	TRBD1	CASSQVPGGPHQPQHF	TGTGCCAGCAGCCAAGTGCCAGGGGGTCCCCATCAGCCCCAGCATTTT
NA	TRBV28	TRBJ2-7	TRBD2	CASSFHSGTSGYEQYF	TGTGCCAGCAGTTTTCATTCCGGGACTAGCGGATACGAGCAGTACTTC
NA	TRBV7-3	TRBJ2-5	TRBD1	CASSLTRGLETQYF	TGTGCCAGCAGCTTGACCAGGGGGCTGGAGACCCAGTACTTC
medium-sized	TRBV28	TRBJ1-4	NA	CASSFSIFPEKLFF	TGTGCCAGCAGTTTTTCAATTTTCCCTGAAAAACTGTTTTTT
NA	TRBV6-4	TRBJ2-1	TRBD2	CASSDSGGYNEQFF	TGTGCCAGCAGTGACAGCGGGGGCTACAATGAGCAGTTCTTC
NA	TRBV28	TRBJ2-4	NA	CASSFQYEGATKNIQYF	TGTGCCAGCAGTTTCCAATACGAGGGTGCGACCAAAAACATTCAGTACTTC
NA	TRBV5-1	TRBJ2-5	TRBD1	CASSFGTGVETQYF	TGCGCCAGCAGCTTTGGGACAGGGGTAGAGACCCAGTACTTC
NA	TRBV19	TRBJ1-2	TRBD1	CASSTNRQGNPNYGYTF	TGTGCCAGTAGTACGAACAGACAGGGGAACCCTAACTATGGCTACACCTTC
few	TRBV6-1	TRBJ1-3	NA	CAGRGGSNSGNTIYF	TGTGCCGGGCGGGGGGGTTCGAACTCTGGAAACACCATATATTTT
NA	TRBV2	TRBJ2-1	NA	CASGLNEQFF	TGTGCCAGTGGGCTAAATGAGCAGTTCTTC
NA	TRBV6-1	TRBJ2-1	NA	CASSRDLYNEQFF	TGTGCCAGCAGTCGGGACCTCTACAATGAGCAGTTCTTC
NA	TRBV6-1	TRBJ2-7	TRBD1	CASSARTGSPYEQYF	TGTGCCAGCAGTGCCAGGACAGGGAGCCCCTACGAGCAGTACTTC
NA	TRBV6-5	TRBJ2-3	NA	CASSYSGGTDTQYF	TGTGCCAGCAGTTACTCAGGGGGCACAGATACGCAGTATTTT
NA	TRBV7-2	TRBJ2-5	NA	CASSRPLILERGETQYF	TGTGCCAGCAGCCGACCCCTAATTTTAGAGAGGGGAGAGACCCAGTACTTC
NA	TRBV19	TRBJ1-5	NA	CASRYRVNNQPQHF	TGTGCCAGTAGATACAGGGTGAACAATCAGCCCCAGCATTTT
few	TRBV2	TRBJ2-1	TRBD2	CASSLAGGGPLGEQFF	TGTGCCAGCAGTCTGGCGGGCGGGGGGCCCCTTGGGGAGCAGTTCTTC
NA	TRBV19	TRBJ1-5	TRBD1	CASSFDRGNQPQHF	TGTGCCAGTAGTTTTGACAGGGGGAATCAGCCCCAGCATTTT
NA	TRBV9	TRBJ2-3	NA	CASSVGGTDTQYF	TGTGCCAGCAGCGTTGGGGGAACAGATACGCAGTATTTT
NA	TRBV9	TRBJ2-3	TRBD2	CASSPRGGRTDTQYF	TGTGCCAGCAGCCCTCGGGGGGGACGCACAGATACGCAGTATTTT
NA	TRBV12-5	TRBJ2-1	NA	CASRVSYNEQFF	TGTGCTAGTCGCGTCTCCTACAATGAGCAGTTCTTC
NA	TRBV5-1	TRBJ2-3	NA	CASSFGSGAPTDTQYF	TGCGCCAGCAGCTTTGGGTCGGGGGCCCCCACAGATACGCAGTATTTT
few	TRBV7-6	TRBJ2-6	NA	CASSLHSGANVLTF	TGTGCCAGCAGCTTACACTCTGGGGCCAACGTCCTGACTTTC
NA	TRBV19	TRBJ1-2	TRBD1	CASRWQGAPGGYTF	TGTGCCAGTAGGTGGCAGGGGGCGCCGGGTGGCTACACCTTC
NA	TRBV11-2	TRBJ1-1	NA	CASSLVGQGYTEAFF	TGTGCCAGCAGCTTAGTTGGGCAGGGATACACTGAAGCTTTCTTT
NA	TRBV5-6	TRBJ2-3	TRBD2	CASSLRLAGARTDTQYF	TGTGCCAGCAGCTTGAGACTAGCGGGGGCCCGCACAGATACGCAGTATTTT
NA	TRBV5-1	TRBJ1-2	NA	CASSQTVGDGYTF	TGCGCCAGCAGCCAAACGGTAGGGGATGGCTACACCTTC
NA	TRBV27	TRBJ2-3	NA	CASSFSVHRDTQYF	TGTGCCAGCAGTTTTTCAGTTCACCGAGATACGCAGTATTTT
NA	TRBV29-1	TRBJ1-4	NA	CSVWDGTEKLFF	TGCAGCGTTTGGGACGGGACCGAAAAACTGTTTTTT
once	TRBV5-1	TRBJ2-5	NA	CASSLRDFGETQYF	TGCGCCAGCAGCTTGAGGGACTTTGGAGAGACCCAGTACTTC
NA	TRBV27	TRBJ1-2	NA	CASSLSGRDYGYTF	TGTGCCAGCAGTTTATCGGGCAGAGACTATGGCTACACCTTC
NA	TRBV7-3	TRBJ2-1	NA	CASSLELVNEQFF	TGTGCCAGCAGCTTAGAACTAGTCAATGAGCAGTTCTTC
few	TRBV7-6	TRBJ2-5	NA	CASSSLRGDQETQYF	TGTGCCAGCAGCTCCCTCCGAGGGGACCAAGAGACCCAGTACTTC
NA	TRBV2	TRBJ2-1	NA	CASRDNRPSSYNEQFF	TGTGCCAGCAGAGACAACCGACCGAGCTCCTACAATGAGCAGTTCTTC
NA	TRBV2	TRBJ1-2	NA	CASTTGRGNYGYTF	TGTGCCAGTACTACCGGACGGGGTAACTATGGCTACACCTTC
NA	TRBV7-9	TRBJ2-5	NA	CASSLRGGKETQYF	TGTGCCAGCAGCCTCCGTGGAGGGAAAGAGACCCAGTACTTC
NA	TRBV28	TRBJ2-2	NA	CASGLRDTGELFF	TGTGCCAGCGGCCTGCGAGACACCGGGGAGCTGTTTTTT
few	TRBV5-4	TRBJ2-2	TRBD2	CASSLGLAGVTGELFF	TGTGCCAGCAGCTTGGGACTAGCGGGGGTGACCGGGGAGCTGTTTTTT
few	TRBV6-1	TRBJ1-4	NA	CASSKTNSSPKLFF	TGTGCCAGCAGCAAGACTAACTCCTCACCAAAACTGTTTTTT
NA	TRBV21-1	TRBJ2-1	NA	CRKDVTGKRNNEQFF	TGTCGTAAGGACGTAACAGGGAAGAGGAACAATGAGCAGTTCTTC
NA	TRBV9	TRBJ1-2	TRBD1	CASSPAGTGGVGYGYTF	TGTGCCAGCAGCCCCGCCGGGACAGGGGGCGTTGGCTATGGCTACACCTTC
once	TRBV5-6	TRBJ1-2	NA	CASSSGDYGYTF	TGTGCCAGCAGTTCAGGGGACTATGGCTACACCTTC